This passage covers 21 T cell receptor beta chains from one sample sequenced in a study of blood T cell repertoires in COVID-19. Sequencing was performed with immunoSEQ multiplex PCR; in TCRdb, only in-frame clones are kept and a portion is missing. The table lists about 210,000 clones, approximately 82% of them singletons. Sequencing was performed on peripheral blood. The receptors shown here come from a woman in her fifties or sixties with acute or convalescent COVID-19.

CDR3 bases: TGTGCCAGTTGGGCTAGCGGGAGGAGGGGCACCGGGGAGCTGTTTTTT. Protein sequence: CASWASGRRGTGELFF. The chain has TRBV6-6 and TRBJ2-2; TRBD2 matches 11 bases. V lost 9 bases, J lost 4 bases, and 10 bases stayed unmatched. The germline V gene encodes CDR1 MNHNY and CDR2 SVGAGI (reference sequence). This CDR3 contains 16 residues.

V gene TRBV5-1 combines with J gene TRBJ2-4; tentative D call: TRBD1 (6 bases). The CDR3 is 13 residues long. V was trimmed by 3 bases and J by 9 bases, leaving 13 bases between them. The germline CDR1 and CDR2 sequences are SGHRS and YFSETQ. The CDR3 DNA sequence: TGCGCCAGCAGCTCCGGACAGTTTACCATTCAGTACTTC. Its protein is CASSSGQFTIQYF.

This sequence joins TRBV30 and TRBJ2-1, with D tentatively TRBD2 (7 bases). The CDR3 has 21 residues. Germline V CDR1 and CDR2: GTSNPN, SVGIG (reference sequence). Trimming removed 0 bases from V and 8 bases from J, with 35 bases in between. CDR3 nucleotides: TGTGCCTGGAGTGTAACAGGGTCGGTACTAGCGACCTTTGGTTTTCACCATGAGCAGTTCTTC. Translated, it gives CAWSVTGSVLATFGFHHEQFF. Complete variable domain (other parts from reference TRBV30 and TRBJ2-1): SQTIHQWPATLVQPVGSPLSLECTVEGTSNPNLYWYRQAAGRGLQLLFYSVGIGQISSEVPQNLSASRPQDRQFILSSKKLLLSDSGFYLCAWSVTGSVLATFGFHHEQFFGPGTRLTVL.

This rearrangement joins TRBV27 to TRBJ2-6, with D possibly being TRBD1 (5 bases). CDR3 length equals 15 residues. Trimming left V 4 bases short and J 4 bases short, with 11 bases between. Germline CDR1 MNHEY, CDR2 SMNVEV (reference sequence). CDR3 region: CASSSLGAGANVLTF. CDR3 DNA sequence: TGTGCCAGCAGTTCCCTAGGGGCAGGGGCCAACGTCCTGACTTTC.

The genes are TRBV24-1 and TRBJ2-2; D might be TRBD2 (6 bases). Trimming shortened V by 2 bases and J by 7 bases, and 28 bases separated the two germline ends. The CDR3 loop spans 20 amino acids. Germline CDR1 reads KGHDR; CDR2 reads SFDVKD. The CDR3 loop is CATSDSGEGLGSVRSGELFF. CDR3 nucleotides: TGTGCCACCAGTGATTCGGGAGAGGGGCTCGGGAGCGTCCGGAGCGGGGAGCTGTTTTTT.

The V call is TRBV5-6, the J call TRBJ1-2; 8 positions agree with TRBD1. The CDR3 contains 15 residues. Germline-derived CDR1 and CDR2 are SGHDT and YYEEEE. V was pared by 4 bases and J by 6 bases, with 11 bases of the junction left unmatched. CDR3 nucleotide sequence: TGTGCCAGCAGCGGGACCGGACAGGGAATCCATGGCTACACCTTC. Its protein is CASSGTGQGIHGYTF.

V usage is TRBV28 and J usage is TRBJ1-1, with D possibly TRBD1 on 6 matching bases. The germline V gene has CDR1 MDHEN and CDR2 SYDVKM. Trimming cost V 1 base and J 11 bases, with 26 bases left between them. The CDR3 has 17 amino acids. DNA for the CDR3: TGTGCCAGCAGTTTATATGGAGGGGGGGCCCAACCCTCAAGGGCTTTCTTT. Its translation: CASSLYGGGAQPSRAFF. Full variable domain (remainder filled in from reference TRBV28 and TRBJ1-1): DVKVTQSSRYLVKRTGEKVFLECVQDMDHENMFWYRQDPGLGLRLIYFSYDVKMKEKGDIPEGYSVSREKKERFSLILESASTNQTSMYLCASSLYGGGAQPSRAFFGQGTRLTVV.

The chain is built from TRBV18 and TRBJ1-1, with TRBD1 identical over 8 bases. The junction had 9 bases not matched to a gene; V was cut back by 5 bases and J by 1 base. Germline V gene data show CDR1 as KGHSH and CDR2 as LQKENI. The CDR3 is made up of 16 amino acids. The CDR3 spells CASSSLTGTGNTEAFF. The CDR3 DNA reads TGTGCCAGCTCATCTTTAACCGGGACAGGGAACACTGAAGCTTTCTTT. The variable domain in full, completed from reference TRBV18 and TRBJ1-1, reads NAGVMQNPRHLVRRRGQEARLRCSPMKGHSHVYWYRQLPEEGLKFMVYLQKENIIDESGMPKERFSAEFPKEGPSILRIQQVVRGDSAAYFCASSSLTGTGNTEAFFGQGTRLTVV.

The J gene is TRBJ2-5, the V gene TRBV11-2; D is perhaps TRBD2 (6 bases). Trimming cost V 1 base and J 4 bases, with 13 bases left between them. CDR1 SGHAT and CDR2 FQNNGV come from the germline V gene. The CDR3 sequence is 15 residues long. CDR3 in amino acids: CASSLAPGVGETQYF. For the CDR3, the DNA is TGTGCCAGCAGCTTAGCACCGGGAGTAGGAGAGACCCAGTACTTC.

The chain has TRBV6-5 and TRBJ1-6; 9 positions agree with TRBD1. This CDR3 region has 15 residues. The germline V gene encodes CDR1 MNHEY and CDR2 SVGAGI. Trimming at V came to 5 bases and at J to 4 bases, leaving 3 bases not matched to a gene. CDR3 bases: TGTGCCAGCAGTCAGACAGGGGGGTATAATTCACCCCTCCACTTT. It encodes CASSQTGGYNSPLHF.

CDR3 loop: CASGQGAGTQYF. The CDR3 DNA reads as TGTGCCAGCGGACAGGGGGCGGGGACCCAGTACTTC. The chain employs TRBV5-8 and TRBJ2-5, with 11 positions matching TRBD1. Germline CDR1 reads SGHTS; CDR2 reads YDEGEE. V gave up 7 bases and J gave up 7 bases; unmatched junction bases: 3. The CDR3 runs 12 residues.

The genes are TRBV7-3 and TRBJ2-2, with 7 bases lining up with TRBD1. The germline V gene has CDR1 SGHTA and CDR2 FQGTGA. Trimming at V came to 1 base and at J to 4 bases, leaving 3 bases not matched to a gene. CDR3 size: 15 residues. The CDR3: CASSLRGTATGELFF. The CDR3 nucleotides read TGTGCCAGCAGCTTAAGGGGGACAGCCACCGGGGAGCTGTTTTTT.

This sequence joins TRBV6-5 and TRBJ1-2; D uncertain. The V and J ends lost 0 bases and 2 bases respectively, with 13 bases between them. The germline V gene has CDR1 MNHEY and CDR2 SVGAGI. The CDR3 consists of 16 residues. CDR3: CASSYSSGRPNYGYTF. As DNA, the CDR3 is TGTGCCAGCAGTTACTCGAGCGGCAGGCCCAACTATGGCTACACCTTC.

This clone was observed a few times. This sequence joins TRBV11-2 and TRBJ2-3; the match to TRBD1 covers 7 bases. Germline trimming cut 5 bases from V and 1 base from J; bases unmatched to any gene: 6. Germline loops: CDR1 SGHAT, CDR2 FQNNGV. This CDR3 comprises 15 residues. The CDR3 DNA sequence: TGTGCCAGCAGCCCTACGACAGGGCGCACAGATACGCAGTATTTT. Encoded protein: CASSPTTGRTDTQYF.

The chain is built from TRBV7-8 and TRBJ1-4; TRBD1 matches 7 bases. Germline-derived CDR1 and CDR2 are SGHVS and FQNEAQ. Unmatched junction bases numbered 7, after V lost 3 bases and J lost 0 bases. This CDR3 region has 17 residues. The CDR3 region has the DNA TGTGCCAGCAGCTTTTCTACAGGGGTTGCAACTAATGAAAAACTGTTTTTT. The encoded protein is CASSFSTGVATNEKLFF.

This clone came up once. V is TRBV9 and J is TRBJ2-5; a possible D gene is TRBD1 (6 bases). The germline V gene has CDR1 SGDLS and CDR2 YYNGEE. V was cut by 1 base and J by 2 bases, with 12 bases left in between. The CDR3 runs 15 residues. The DNA for the CDR3 is TGTGCCAGCAGCGTATATCAGGGGCCGCAAGAGACCCAGTACTTC. Translated: CASSVYQGPQETQYF.

The V gene is TRBV25-1, the J gene TRBJ2-3, with 9 bases fitting TRBD2. The germline CDR1 and CDR2 sequences are MGHDK and SYGVNS. Unmatched junction bases numbered 7, after V lost 5 bases and J lost 4 bases. The CDR3 is 15 amino acids. The CDR3 region is CASSPSGMVADTQYF. The CDR3 DNA is TGTGCCAGCAGTCCTAGCGGGATGGTCGCAGATACGCAGTATTTT.

This clone was detected ten times or more. Other nucleotide sequences from this sample produce the same CDR3. V gene TRBV18 combines with J gene TRBJ1-2, with 10 bases aligning to TRBD1. The CDR3 length is 14 residues. Germline CDR1 is KGHSH and CDR2 is LQKENI. After removal of 2 bases from V and 3 bases from J, the junction contained 0 bases not matched to a gene. CDR3 loop: CASSPGTGDYGYTF. The CDR3 nucleotides are TGTGCCAGCTCACCAGGGACAGGGGACTATGGCTACACCTTC. Supplemented by reference TRBV18 and TRBJ1-2, the full variable domain reads NAGVMQNPRHLVRRRGQEARLRCSPMKGHSHVYWYRQLPEEGLKFMVYLQKENIIDESGMPKERFSAEFPKEGPSILRIQQVVRGDSAAYFCASSPGTGDYGYTFGSGTRLTVV.

This clone was detected only a few times. The chain joins TRBV6-6 to TRBJ2-5; weak D call: TRBD1 (5 bases). CDR1 and CDR2 (germline): MNHNY, SVGAGI (reference sequence). The length of the CDR3 is 14 residues. V was clipped by 7 bases and J by 1 base, with 13 bases between them. The CDR3 DNA sequence: TGTGCCAGCACCACCGACAGAACCCAAGAGACCCAGTACTTC. The encoded protein is CASTTDRTQETQYF.

The V and J genes are TRBV28 and TRBJ2-1; 9 bases align to TRBD2. V shed 5 bases and J 6 bases; nucleotides not matched to a gene: 5. The CDR3 sequence is 14 residues long. The V gene's germline CDR1 is MDHEN and CDR2 SYDVKM. CDR3 region: CASSTGTSPNEQFF. Here the CDR3 DNA reads TGTGCCAGCAGTACCGGGACTAGCCCCAATGAGCAGTTCTTC.

The J gene is TRBJ1-2, the V gene TRBV5-1; 7 nucleotides align to TRBD1. J lost 0 bases, V lost 5 bases, and 10 bases had no gene match. Germline CDR1 and CDR2: SGHRS and YFSETQ. This CDR3 has 16 residues. The CDR3 DNA reads TGCGCCAGCAGACCTGCCGGGACAGATTCTAACTATGGCTACACCTTC. This encodes CASRPAGTDSNYGYTF.